The T cell receptor (beta chain) under discussion was sequenced for a study of blood T cells in healthy people across ages. A second PCR, run for about 7 to 11 cycles, used a sample-barcoded 5' primer plus a J-beta primer mix. TCRdb independently ran MiXCR on the 5' RACE reads; one entry per CDR3 protein. The data contain over a million distinct CDR3 sequences, roughly 43% of them singletons. The CDR3 length is 12 residues. CDR1 KGHSH and CDR2 LQKENI come from the germline V gene. About this clonotype itself: The junction does not match germline at one end; this may be a read error.

This TCR came from a woman between 18 and 29 years old in good health. The specimen was blood. The rearrangement uses TRBV18 and TRBJ2-3; D call uncertain. CDR3: CASSPWQDTQYF. The CDR3 DNA is TGTGCCAGCTCACCATGGCAAGATACACAGTATTTT.